The rows below give T cell receptor beta chains drawn from one sample of a study of cytomegalovirus exposure and HLA in healthy donors. TCRdb's table, derived via immunoSEQ multiplex PCR, lists solely in-frame clones and lacks some. The table lists 100,000 to 140,000 clones, roughly 82% of them singletons, with approximately 2.5% in the top ten. Sequenced input: PBMCs. These receptors were obtained from a man aged 25-45 years in good health and CMV-seropositive. Each CDR3 is given with its conserved first and last residue. A D gene is named only where the DNA matches it firmly. Where a row states a size, it is once, few, many or the class of an expanded clone; other rows omit it.

v_gene: TRBV7-9
j_gene: TRBJ1-1
d_gene: TRBD1
abundance: -
CDR3nt: TGTTCCAGCAGCTTCAGACAGGGTAGGGCTTTCTTT
CDR3aa: CSSSFRQGRAFF

v_gene: TRBV9
j_gene: TRBJ1-3
d_gene: -
abundance: few
CDR3nt: TGTGCCAGCAGCGTTGACGGAGCGGGAAACACCATATATTTT
CDR3aa: CASSVDGAGNTIYF

v_gene: TRBV7-9
j_gene: TRBJ1-1
d_gene: TRBD1
abundance: -
CDR3nt: TGTGCCAGCAGCTCTACCTTGGGGACAGGGGGCACTGAAGCTTTCTTT
CDR3aa: CASSSTLGTGGTEAFF

v_gene: TRBV16
j_gene: TRBJ1-2
d_gene: TRBD1
abundance: -
CDR3nt: TGTGCCAGCAGCCCCCGGACAGGATTATTTAACTATGGCTACACCTTC
CDR3aa: CASSPRTGLFNYGYTF

v_gene: TRBV6-6
j_gene: TRBJ2-3
d_gene: -
abundance: -
CDR3nt: TGTGCCAGCAGAGGGAGGAACACAGATACGCAGTATTTT
CDR3aa: CASRGRNTDTQYF

v_gene: TRBV11-2
j_gene: TRBJ2-1
d_gene: -
abundance: -
CDR3nt: TGTGCCAGCAGCCCTGGACTCGATGAGCAGTTCTTC
CDR3aa: CASSPGLDEQFF

v_gene: TRBV4-1
j_gene: TRBJ2-7
d_gene: -
abundance: -
CDR3nt: TGCGCCAGCAGCCAAGAGTCGTCCTACGAGCAGTACTTC
CDR3aa: CASSQESSYEQYF

v_gene: TRBV9
j_gene: TRBJ1-2
d_gene: -
abundance: -
CDR3nt: TGTGCCAGCAGCCCGGGACATTACGTTTCTGGCTACACCTTC
CDR3aa: CASSPGHYVSGYTF

v_gene: TRBV6-5
j_gene: TRBJ2-3
d_gene: TRBD2
abundance: -
CDR3nt: TGTGCCAGCAGTTTAGCGGGGCGCACAGATACGCAGTATTTT
CDR3aa: CASSLAGRTDTQYF

v_gene: TRBV5-1
j_gene: TRBJ2-1
d_gene: -
abundance: -
CDR3nt: TGCGCCAGCAGGCAGTCAGGGGTACTCTCCTACAATGAGCAGTTCTTC
CDR3aa: CASRQSGVLSYNEQFF

v_gene: TRBV19
j_gene: TRBJ1-2
d_gene: -
abundance: -
CDR3nt: TGTGCCAGTAGTGAGCGGGGCGGAATCTATGGCTACACCTTC
CDR3aa: CASSERGGIYGYTF

v_gene: TRBV6-1
j_gene: TRBJ2-1
d_gene: TRBD2
abundance: -
CDR3nt: TGTGCCAGCCGTTTAGCGGGGGGCATGAATGAGCAGTTCTTC
CDR3aa: CASRLAGGMNEQFF

v_gene: TRBV7-6
j_gene: TRBJ2-5
d_gene: TRBD1
abundance: -
CDR3nt: TGTGCCAGCAGCATCAACAGGGGGCGCCAAGAGACCCAGTACTTC
CDR3aa: CASSINRGRQETQYF

v_gene: TRBV2
j_gene: TRBJ1-4
d_gene: -
abundance: -
CDR3nt: TGTGCCAGCAGAACCGGGACTCCAGAAAAACTGTTTTTT
CDR3aa: CASRTGTPEKLFF

v_gene: TRBV2
j_gene: TRBJ1-4
d_gene: -
abundance: -
CDR3nt: TGTGCCAGCAGTGATTCAGAGGGTCTACTGTTTTTT
CDR3aa: CASSDSEGLLFF

v_gene: TRBV7-6
j_gene: TRBJ1-1
d_gene: -
abundance: few
CDR3nt: TGTGCCAGCAGCTTAGGCGTCGGGGTATCATCTGAAGCTTTCTTT
CDR3aa: CASSLGVGVSSEAFF

v_gene: TRBV5-4
j_gene: TRBJ2-4
d_gene: -
abundance: -
CDR3nt: TGTGCCAGCAGCTTGGACAGGGATAGGGACATTCAGTACTTC
CDR3aa: CASSLDRDRDIQYF

v_gene: TRBV10-1
j_gene: TRBJ1-3
d_gene: -
abundance: -
CDR3nt: TGCGCCAGCAGTGAAGGGGGCTCTGGAAACACCATATATTTT
CDR3aa: CASSEGGSGNTIYF

v_gene: TRBV9
j_gene: TRBJ2-2
d_gene: -
abundance: -
CDR3nt: TGTGCCAGCAGCGTAGTGGTCACAACCGGGGAGCTGTTTTTT
CDR3aa: CASSVVVTTGELFF

v_gene: TRBV15
j_gene: TRBJ1-3
d_gene: -
abundance: few
CDR3nt: TGTGCCACCAGCAGAGGGACTTTTGGAAACACCATATATTTT
CDR3aa: CATSRGTFGNTIYF

v_gene: TRBV7-8
j_gene: TRBJ2-2
d_gene: TRBD2
abundance: once
CDR3nt: TGTGCCAGCAGCTCGGGACTAGCGGGGAACACCGGGGAGCTGTTTTTT
CDR3aa: CASSSGLAGNTGELFF

v_gene: TRBV6-5
j_gene: TRBJ1-2
d_gene: TRBD1
abundance: -
CDR3nt: TGTGCCAGCAGTTACTCCGGGACAGGACCCTATGGCTACACCTTC
CDR3aa: CASSYSGTGPYGYTF

v_gene: TRBV5-1
j_gene: TRBJ2-7
d_gene: -
abundance: -
CDR3nt: TGCGCCAGCAGCCCGTCGACAGCCTCCTACGAGCAGTACTTC
CDR3aa: CASSPSTASYEQYF

v_gene: TRBV7-2
j_gene: TRBJ2-7
d_gene: TRBD1
abundance: -
CDR3nt: TGTGCCAGCAGCTCGGGGACAGGGACCTACGAGCAGTACTTC
CDR3aa: CASSSGTGTYEQYF

v_gene: TRBV21-1
j_gene: TRBJ2-2
d_gene: -
abundance: -
CDR3nt: TGTGCCAGCAGCAATCTTGAGCGGGTCACCGGGGAGCTGTTTTTT
CDR3aa: CASSNLERVTGELFF

v_gene: TRBV19
j_gene: TRBJ1-1
d_gene: -
abundance: -
CDR3nt: TGTGCCAGTAGTGGCGGAGTTCCAAATATCCAGAAAGCTTTCTTT
CDR3aa: CASSGGVPNIQKAFF